The rows below give T cell receptor beta chains drawn from one sample of a study of cytomegalovirus exposure and HLA in healthy donors. Produced via immunoSEQ multiplex PCR; TCRdb's table is partial and in-frame only. The table records under 200,000 clones, around 81% of them present only once. The material sequenced was PBMCs. The receptors come from a man aged 25-40 years in good health and CMV-seronegative. Both conserved end residues are part of each CDR3.

v_call	cdr3_length	j_call	cdr3_aa
TRBV9	15	TRBJ2-7	CASSVGRVGPYEQYF
TRBV5-6	16	.	CASSHSTGLLFYEQYF
TRBV7-3	16	TRBJ2-3	CASSLDGRAGTDTQYF
TRBV30	15	TRBJ2-6	CAWSVSGTGANVLTF
TRBV7-3	14	TRBJ2-7	CASSVGQGPYEQYF
TRBV7-9	16	TRBJ1-2	CASSDPRDRSNYGYTF
TRBV10-3	16	TRBJ1-4	CAISESRGATNEKLFF
TRBV20-1	11	TRBJ1-2	CSARSRRGYTF
TRBV5-1	14	TRBJ2-7	CASSSGLSSYEQYF
TRBV6-5	15	.	CASSYSRSSGHEQYF
TRBV5-6	14	TRBJ2-3	CASSPGMKLDTQYF
TRBV7-7	15	TRBJ2-5	CASSPSREGQETQYF
TRBV4-1	16	TRBJ2-7	CASSQDRASGNYEQYF
TRBV6-5	9	TRBJ2-7	CAGGIEQYF
TRBV28	14	TRBJ1-2	CASRRSRGQEGYTF
TRBV7-3	15	TRBJ2-6	CASSLWAAGANVLTF
TRBV28	15	TRBJ1-1	CASSLGAGGSGEAFF
TRBV27	15	TRBJ2-7	CASSLGVKGGYEQYF
TRBV9	16	TRBJ2-3	CASSSRTGTITDTQYF
TRBV28	13	TRBJ2-7	CASRGDRSYEQYF
TRBV19	14	TRBJ2-5	CASSIGRTRETQYF
TRBV27	15	TRBJ1-3	CASSSTGQGGNTIYF
TRBV4-2	11	TRBJ2-7	CASSQGDEQYF
TRBV6-4	15	TRBJ2-3	CASSITSGSADTQYF
TRBV5-1	14	TRBJ1-2	CASTPGGGERGYTF